This is a list of T cell receptor beta chains from one sample in a study of shared clonotypes between healthy human individuals. Clones were read by immunoSEQ multiplex PCR, and TCRdb kept only the in-frame ones, dropping some. The table lists 1,500,000 or so clones, around 97% of them singletons. The sequencing input was naive CD4+ T cells sorted from blood. The receptors stem from a man between 25 and 39 years old in good health. CDR3s include the opening cysteine and the closing phenylalanine or tryptophan. D genes are given only for firm matches. A clone size is listed for some rows: how often the clone was seen (once, few, many), or a class if it is expanded.

clone_size j_call v_call d_call cdr3_nt cdr3_aa
- TRBJ1-2 TRBV29-1 - TGCAGCGTTTTGTTCTATGGCTACACCTTC CSVLFYGYTF
- TRBJ2-1 TRBV7-3 - TGTGCCAGCAGCTTAACCAGGGTAGCGGCCTACAATGAGCAGTTCTTC CASSLTRVAAYNEQFF
- TRBJ2-1 TRBV18 TRBD2 TGTGCCAGCTCACCCCCCTCTAGCGGGAGTTTTAATGAGCAGTTCTTC CASSPPSSGSFNEQFF
- TRBJ1-4 TRBV18 TRBD1 TGTGCCAGCTCCAGGGGACAGGGATCAACTAATGAAAAACTGTTTTTT CASSRGQGSTNEKLFF
- TRBJ1-5 TRBV6-6 - TGTGCCAGCAGTTACTCGACTCCCGGAAATCAGCCCCAGCATTTT CASSYSTPGNQPQHF
- TRBJ1-1 TRBV29-1 TRBD1 TGCAGCGCAGGACAGGTTAACACTGAAGCTTTCTTT CSAGQVNTEAFF
- TRBJ2-1 TRBV2 TRBD2 TGTGCCAGCAAGGTACTAGCGCGGGATGAGCAGTTCTTC CASKVLARDEQFF
- TRBJ2-7 TRBV7-2 - TGTGCCAGCAGCTTAGTTCCAGACCTGGGAATCTACGAGCAGTACTTC CASSLVPDLGIYEQYF
- TRBJ2-7 TRBV18 TRBD2 TGTGCCAGCTCACCACCCCGCGGGAGGGCCTACGAGCAGTACTTC CASSPPRGRAYEQYF
- TRBJ2-4 TRBV6-1 - TGTGCCAGCAGGGAGAGGTACGGCACAAACATTCAGTACTTC CASRERYGTNIQYF
- TRBJ2-5 TRBV25-1 - TGTGCCAGCAGTGAAACAGGAACGGCACCCCAGTACTTC CASSETGTAPQYF
- TRBJ2-5 TRBV15 - TGTGCCACCAGCAGAGATACACCCCCAGTGGCCCAGTACTTC CATSRDTPPVAQYF
- TRBJ1-1 TRBV7-2 - TGTGCCAGCAGCTTACGGGAGGGAACTGAAGCTTTCTTT CASSLREGTEAFF
- TRBJ2-7 TRBV29-1 - TGCAGCGTTGTCGAGGACAGATCCTACGAGCAGTACTTC CSVVEDRSYEQYF
- TRBJ2-7 TRBV10-3 - TGTGCCATCAGGGGGGGATCGAGCGACGAGCAGTACTTC CAIRGGSSDEQYF
- TRBJ1-2 TRBV11-2 - TGTGCCAGTCGCTCGGTAGGGGCGGCTAACTATGGCTACACCTTC CASRSVGAANYGYTF
- TRBJ1-5 TRBV2 - TGTGCCAGCAGTAGATCCAATCAGCCCCAGCATTTT CASSRSNQPQHF
- TRBJ2-1 TRBV11-2 TRBD2 TGTGCCAGCAGCTTAGCGGGGGGCTCCTACAATGAGCAGTTCTTC CASSLAGGSYNEQFF
once TRBJ2-3 TRBV15 - TGTGCCACCAGCGGGAATTCTTGGGGCGGTAGCACAGATACGCAGTATTTT CATSGNSWGGSTDTQYF
- TRBJ2-4 TRBV7-3 - TGTGCCAGCAGCCAAACGGGTCTGGGCATTCAGTACTTC CASSQTGLGIQYF
- TRBJ2-3 TRBV6-5 - TGTGCCAGCAGTTACTCGCCCCAGGGAGGCACAGATACGCAGTATTTT CASSYSPQGGTDTQYF
- TRBJ1-2 TRBV5-1 TRBD1 TGCGCCAGCAGCTTCGACAACAGGGGTTTAGTTCGTGGCTACACCTTC CASSFDNRGLVRGYTF
- TRBJ2-7 TRBV28 - TGTGCCACCATTGAGACCCAAAGACCCTACGAGCAGTACTTC CATIETQRPYEQYF
- TRBJ2-6 TRBV18 - TGTGCCAGCTCACCATCCAGCTCTGGGGCCAACGTCCTGACTTTC CASSPSSSGANVLTF
- TRBJ1-5 TRBV29-1 - TGCAGCGTTGCACTGGGCAATCAGCCCCAGCATTTT CSVALGNQPQHF